A selection of T cell receptor beta chains follows, all from one sample in a study of T cell repertoires in cytomegalovirus infection. TCRdb called the reads again in MiXCR, with one record for every CDR3 protein. The data hold around 450,000 distinct CDR3 sequences, with about 11% observed a single time. The material sequenced was PBMCs. These receptors all stem from a human donor in good health (CMV status not recorded). Some clones in this sample may be carry-over from other donors' samples. CDR3s include the opening cysteine and the closing phenylalanine or tryptophan. The order of the fields is V gene, J gene, clone size, D gene, CDR3 protein, CDR3 DNA. The D gene is left open where the match is weak. Part of the rows lack a size; the others show once, few, many or a class for expanded clones.

V: TRBV12-3/TRBV12-4
J: TRBJ2-7
size: many
D: -
CDR3: CASSDYRGLTSHEQYF
DNA: TGTGCCAGCAGTGATTACAGGGGTCTTACTAGCCACGAGCAGTACTTC

V: TRBV10-3
J: TRBJ2-1
size: many
D: -
CDR3: CAISESWDANEQFF
DNA: TGTGCCATCAGTGAGTCATGGGACGCCAATGAGCAGTTCTTC

V: TRBV27
J: TRBJ1-1
size: -
D: -
CDR3: CASSFPGSGEAFF
DNA: TGTGCCAGCAGTTTCCCCGGTTCAGGTGAAGCTTTCTTT

V: TRBV27
J: TRBJ1-1
size: many
D: -
CDR3: CASSPTVGQQNTEAFF
DNA: TGTGCCAGCAGTCCGACCGTGGGGCAGCAGAACACTGAAGCTTTCTTT

V: TRBV11-2
J: TRBJ2-7
size: many
D: -
CDR3: CASSVTGGSSYEQYF
DNA: TGTGCCAGCAGTGTTACCGGCGGAAGCTCCTACGAGCAGTACTTC

V: TRBV28
J: TRBJ1-3
size: few
D: -
CDR3: CASSFGRNTIYF
DNA: TGTGCCAGCAGTTTTGGTAGAAACACCATATATTTT

V: TRBV10-3
J: TRBJ2-1
size: many
D: TRBD2
CDR3: CAISAPEREEGQFF
DNA: TGTGCCATCAGTGCACCGGAGCGGGAGGAGGGGCAGTTCTTC

V: TRBV11-2
J: TRBJ2-2
size: many
D: -
CDR3: CASSARRGTGELFF
DNA: TGTGCCAGCAGCGCAAGGCGGGGAACCGGGGAGCTGTTTTTT

V: TRBV10-3
J: TRBJ1-1
size: many
D: -
CDR3: CAISESGGRDTEAFF
DNA: TGTGCCATCAGTGAGTCGGGGGGACGGGACACTGAAGCTTTCTTT

V: TRBV28
J: TRBJ1-1
size: -
D: -
CDR3: CASLTVNTEAFF
DNA: TGTGCCAGCCTGACGGTGAACACTGAAGCTTTCTTT

V: TRBV20-1
J: TRBJ2-3
size: few
D: -
CDR3: CSASTLYTDTQYF
DNA: TGCAGTGCTTCGACACTCTACACAGATACGCAGTATTTT

V: TRBV4-2
J: TRBJ2-4
size: -
D: TRBD2
CDR3: CASSQEPAGRLAGGGNIQYF
DNA: TGTGCCAGCAGCCAAGAGCCCGCTGGTCGACTAGCGGGGGGGGGGAACATTCAGTACTTC